The T cell receptor beta chain described here comes from a study of T cells in Graves' hyperthyroidism and ophthalmopathy. Notes on the study in general: Most clonotypes expanded in the thyroid (above 0.001) were also present in blood.

Concerning this clonotype itself: Its target is not known.

Hyperthyroidism had been newly diagnosed in patients aged 18 to 65, and its duration was under 2 months. The diagnostic basis comprised clinical symptoms, serum thyroxine and TRAb, thyroid ultrasound and orbital computed tomography. This CDR3 comprises 13 residues. CDR1 is DFQATT and CDR2 is SNEGSKA in the germline V gene (reference sequence). The ends were cut back, 3 bases at V and 2 bases at J, with 10 bases in the middle. TCR beta CDR3 regions were amplified from RNA. HTBI primers were the set used in a first-round RT-PCR of the TCR CDR3. TCRdb passed the multiplex PCR reads through MiXCR, listing each CDR3 protein once. The top ten clones hold about a fifth of a sample with about 360,000 distinct CDR3 sequences, roughly 13% of them seen once.

The sequencing input was blood. The source is a young man with Graves' hyperthyroidism that later progressed to Graves' ophthalmopathy. This chain uses TRBV20-1 with TRBJ1-2, with TRBD1 as a possible D gene (5 bases). The CDR3 protein is CSASQGGNYGYTF. The CDR3 coding sequence is TGCAGTGCTAGTCAGGGTGGGAACTATGGCTACACCTTC.